The 16 T cell receptor beta chains below come from one sample, sequenced in a study of shared clonotypes between healthy human individuals. The table came from immunoSEQ multiplex PCR; TCRdb's copy has only in-frame clones and leaves some out. The profile covers 2 million to 2.5 million clones, with approximately 93% appearing a single time and about 0.39% taken by the ten largest. The sample consisted of naive CD4+ T cells from PBMCs. Subset given: CD45RA+ positively selected. The receptors come from a man aged 18 to 30 in good health. Some clones in this sample may be carry-over from other donors' samples.

V usage is TRBV27 and J usage is TRBJ2-3; 11 nucleotides line up with TRBD2. J lost 10 bases, V lost 7 bases, and 10 bases had no gene match. Germline V lookup: CDR1 MNHEY, CDR2 SMNVEV (reference sequence). The CDR3 runs to 14 residues. The CDR3 loop is CASMRLAGWWAQYF. DNA of the CDR3: TGTGCCAGCATGAGACTAGCGGGATGGTGGGCGCAGTATTTT.

V gene TRBV4-1 combines with J gene TRBJ2-1; tentative D call: TRBD2 (6 bases). Trimming shortened V by 1 base and J by 4 bases, and 11 bases separated the two germline ends. The germline gives CDR1 MGHRA, CDR2 YSYEKL. This CDR3 spans 15 amino acids. The CDR3 nucleotides are TGCGCCAGCAGCCAAGTAACAGCGGGTTACAATGAGCAGTTCTTC. This sequence encodes CASSQVTAGYNEQFF.

The V gene is TRBV7-8, the J gene TRBJ2-3; the D gene is possibly TRBD2 (6 bases). Germline values: CDR1 SGHVS, CDR2 FQNEAQ. The V and J ends lost 5 bases and 6 bases respectively, with 15 bases between them. The CDR3 is 14 residues long. This CDR3 is CASSLGSSGDTQYF. The DNA of the CDR3 is TGTGCCAGCAGCCTAGGGTCCAGCGGGGATACGCAGTATTTT.

The V call is TRBV2, the J call TRBJ2-7, with 10 bases matching TRBD2. V lost 5 bases, J lost 2 bases, and 3 bases stayed unmatched. Germline V gene sequence: CDR1 SNHLY, CDR2 FYNNEI. The CDR3 covers 14 residues. The CDR3, as DNA: TGTGCCAGCAGTATAGGGACTAGCGCCTACGAGCAGTACTTC. Protein product: CASSIGTSAYEQYF.

V and J are TRBV5-6 and TRBJ2-7; tentatively, D is TRBD1 (5 bases). The CDR3 loop spans 14 amino acids. V was clipped by 0 bases and J by 2 bases, with 9 bases between them. CDR1 and CDR2 (germline): SGHDT, YYEEEE. The CDR3 sequence: CASSLVGAAYEQYF. CDR3 bases: TGTGCCAGCAGCTTGGTAGGGGCTGCCTACGAGCAGTACTTC.

The V gene is TRBV5-4, the J gene TRBJ2-3; 8 bases agree with TRBD2. Germline V lookup: CDR1 SGHNT, CDR2 YYREEE (reference sequence). The CDR3 runs to 15 residues. J gave up 4 bases and V 3 bases, and 7 bases lay outside the gene matches. The CDR3 loop is CASSSGLVLSDTQYF. The CDR3 DNA sequence: TGTGCCAGCAGCTCGGGACTAGTTTTGTCAGATACGCAGTATTTT.

The V and J genes are TRBV4-2 and TRBJ2-2; a weak D match, TRBD2 (6 bases). The CDR3 consists of 14 residues. V was cut by 5 bases and J by 1 base, with 8 bases left in between. CDR1 is LGHNA, CDR2 YNFKEQ, per germline. In nucleotides, the CDR3 is TGTGCCAGCAGCTGGGACTTGAACACCGGGGAGCTGTTTTTT. This encodes CASSWDLNTGELFF.

This chain joins TRBV7-6 and TRBJ1-6; TRBD1 matches at 7 bases. In germline, CDR1 is SGHVS, CDR2 FNYEAQ. This CDR3 has 15 amino acids. V lost 4 bases and J lost 7; bases outside the gene matches: 7. The CDR3 DNA reads TGTGCCAGCAGCTCAGAGGACAGGAGAAATTCACCCCTCCACTTT. Translation gives CASSSEDRRNSPLHF.

The gene calls are TRBV9 and TRBJ2-2, with TRBD1 matching over 10 bases. V was clipped by 6 bases and J by 1 base; unmatched bases: 3. CDR3 length: 15 amino acids. Germline CDR1 is SGDLS and CDR2 is YYNGEE. The CDR3 coding sequence is TGTGCCAGCAACGACAGGGGGCAGAACACCGGGGAGCTGTTTTTT. It yields the protein CASNDRGQNTGELFF.

V and J are TRBV7-2 and TRBJ2-3; 8 nucleotides line up with TRBD2. Germline CDR1 SGHTA, CDR2 FQGNSA. The CDR3 is made up of 15 amino acids. The ends lost 6 bases at V and 2 bases at J; junction bases unmatched: 7. CDR3 coding DNA: TGTGCCAGCAGTCAACTAGCGGACAACACAGATACGCAGTATTTT. This codes for CASSQLADNTDTQYF.

This clone has more than one count but fewer than ten. The chain links TRBV9 to TRBJ1-1; D not certain. With 2 bases removed from V and 0 bases from J, the gap between germline ends came to 8 bases. Germline V gene data show CDR1 as SGDLS and CDR2 as YYNGEE. CDR3 length equals 14 residues. The CDR3 coding sequence is TGTGCCAGCAGCGTTAGTGAGATGAACACTGAAGCTTTCTTT. Translated, it gives CASSVSEMNTEAFF.

The chain joins TRBV2 to TRBJ1-1, with a weak D call TRBD1 (6 bases). Trimming pared 4 bases from V and 4 bases from J, leaving 16 bases between. Germline CDR1 and CDR2: SNHLY and FYNNEI. The CDR3 totals 15 residues. Here the CDR3 DNA reads TGTGCCAGCAGTGTCATAGGGGGGAGAAGCACTGAAGCTTTCTTT. Translating gives CASSVIGGRSTEAFF. Together with reference TRBV2 and TRBJ1-1, the CDR3 gives the full variable domain: EPEVTQTPSHQVTQMGQEVILRCVPISNHLYFYWYRQILGQKVEFLVSFYNNEISEKSEIFDDQFSVERPDGSNFTLKIRSTKLEDSAMYFCASSVIGGRSTEAFFGQGTRLTVV.

This chain links TRBV28 with TRBJ2-4; 9 bases are a match to TRBD1. The J segment lost 5 bases and the V segment lost 5 bases, leaving 10 bases of the junction unmatched. Germline loops: CDR1 MDHEN, CDR2 SYDVKM. The CDR3 has 16 amino acids. The CDR3 DNA reads TGTGCCAGCAGTCCGCCCGGGGGACAGGGACAAAACATTCAGTACTTC. It codes for CASSPPGGQGQNIQYF.

The V and J genes are TRBV6-1 and TRBJ2-1; 7 bases match TRBD2. The CDR3 runs 15 residues. Germline V CDR1 and CDR2: MNHNS, SASEGT. Unmatched junction bases numbered 11, after V lost 3 bases and J lost 9 bases. CDR3: CASSDRTRNPGEQFF. In nucleotides, the CDR3 is TGTGCCAGCAGTGATCGGACTAGGAATCCGGGTGAGCAGTTCTTC.

Worth noting for this clone: The sample carries other DNA sequences with the same CDR3. The chain recombines TRBV5-1 with TRBJ2-7; no firm D call. The germline V gene has CDR1 SGHRS and CDR2 YFSETQ. This CDR3 has 12 amino acids. The V end was cut by 3 bases, the J end by 1 base, with 5 bases between. This chain's CDR3 is CASSWDSYEQYF. The CDR3 coding sequence is TGCGCCAGCAGCTGGGATTCCTACGAGCAGTACTTC. Complete variable domain (other parts from reference TRBV5-1 and TRBJ2-7): KAGVTQTPRYLIKTRGQQVTLSCSPISGHRSVSWYQQTPGQGLQFLFEYFSETQRNKGNFPGRFSGRQFSNSRSEMNVSTLELGDSALYLCASSWDSYEQYFGPGTRLTVT.

CDR3 loop: CASSPSVIAGGYNEQFF. CDR3 DNA sequence: TGTGCCAGCAGCCCTTCAGTCATAGCGGGAGGCTACAATGAGCAGTTCTTC. The V gene is TRBV7-3, the J gene TRBJ2-1; TRBD2 matches 10 bases. J gave up 3 bases and V 5 bases, and 10 bases lay outside the gene matches. Germline CDR1 SGHTA, CDR2 FQGTGA. CDR3 length: 17 amino acids.